This TCR beta chain stems from a study of regulatory T cells in long-lasting Graves disease. Germline V CDR1 and CDR2: SEHNR, FQNEAQ (reference sequence). V lost 5 bases to trimming and J lost 2 bases, with 12 bases between them. This CDR3 has 14 residues. TCR beta libraries were built with iRepertoire HTBI primers and Arm-PCR of CDR3 regions. TCRdb used MiXCR to reprocess the multiplex PCR reads, holding one entry per CDR3 protein. The top ten clones hold about 13% of a sample with 400,000 to 500,000 distinct CDR3 sequences, around 20% of them seen once. Broader study findings: Sampling was limited to peripheral blood rather than thyroid tissue. The study found TRBV28, TRBJ1-2 and TRBJ2-5 favored in persistent disease. Accuracy was possibly reduced by small sample size.

This clonotype was seen many times. Its specificity is not known. Specified time point: persistent/refractory GD, antithyroid drugs over 5 years with positive TRAb. PBMCs were the source of the RNA used for TCR sequencing. Patients came from an endocrinology department in Xi'an, China. The specimen comprised peripheral blood mononuclear cells (PBMCs), sampled when the disease was refractory, from a patient treated with antithyroid drugs. This sequence was found in a female donor with Graves disease. V and J are TRBV7-9 and TRBJ1-2, with D unresolved. This CDR3 is CASSPQLGNYGYTF. The DNA for the CDR3 is TGTGCCAGCAGCCCTCAGTTGGGAAACTATGGCTACACCTTC. Together with reference TRBV7-9 and TRBJ1-2, the CDR3 gives the full variable domain: DTGVSQNPRHKITKRGQNVTFRCDPISEHNRLYWYRQTLGQGPEFLTYFQNEAQLEKSRLLSDRFSAERPKGSFSTLEIQRTEQGDSAMYLCASSPQLGNYGYTFGSGTRLTVV.